This is a list of T cell receptor beta chains from one sample in a study of T cells in Graves' hyperthyroidism and ophthalmopathy. TCRdb used MiXCR to reprocess the multiplex PCR reads, holding one entry per CDR3 protein. The repertoire includes around 500,000 distinct CDR3 sequences, approximately 23% of them detected once, and under 55% sits in the top ten. The sequencing sample was made of blood. The receptors shown here come from a woman in her 70s with Graves' ophthalmopathy. CDR3s include the opening cysteine and the closing phenylalanine or tryptophan. The D gene is left open where the match is weak. A clone size is listed for some rows: how often the clone was seen (once, few, many), or a class if it is expanded.

cdr3_nt cdr3_aa v_call clone_size d_call j_call
TGCGCCAGCAGCTTGGTTGGTGCGGCGGACACTGAAGCTTTCTTT CASSLVGAADTEAFF TRBV5-1 . . TRBJ1-1
TGTGCCAGCAGTTTAACGGGGACTGGTGGCTACACCTTC CASSLTGTGGYTF TRBV7-3 many . TRBJ1-2
TGCAGCGCCATCCCCCGGACAAACGCCGGGGAGCTGTTTTTT CSAIPRTNAGELFF TRBV29-1 . . TRBJ2-2
TGTGCCAGCAGCCAATCGGGACAGATCCACTCCTACGAGCAGTACTTC CASSQSGQIHSYEQYF TRBV3-1 . TRBD1 TRBJ2-7
TGTGCCAGCAGAGCCGGGACAGGGGCCCCCTTCGGCTACACCTTC CASRAGTGAPFGYTF TRBV12-3/TRBV12-4 few TRBD1 TRBJ1-2
TGTGCCAGCAGGGAGGACAGTAACCACTACGAGCAGTACTTC CASREDSNHYEQYF TRBV28 many . TRBJ2-7
TGTGCCAGCAGTGGGGAAGGACTAGGGAGAAGCACCGGGGAGCTGTTTTTT CASSGEGLGRSTGELFF TRBV2 many TRBD2 TRBJ2-2
TGTGCCAGCAGCCAAGATTGGACTAGCGGGAGCCCAAAGCAGTACTTC CASSQDWTSGSPKQYF TRBV3-1 . TRBD2 TRBJ2-7
TGTGCCAGCAGTCCAGGATTTGGGTCGGGAGATACGCAGTATTTT CASSPGFGSGDTQYF TRBV28 few . TRBJ2-3
TGTGCCAGCTCACCCCGGACAGGAAAGAATCAGCCCCAGCATTTT CASSPRTGKNQPQHF TRBV18 . TRBD1 TRBJ1-5
TGTGCCAGCAGTTTTTACAGCACAGATACGCAGTATTTT CASSFYSTDTQYF TRBV12-3/TRBV12-4 medium-sized . TRBJ2-3
TGTGCCAGCAGTCCCAGCGGGAGTTGGGGCTACGAGCAGTACTTC CASSPSGSWGYEQYF TRBV6-2/TRBV6-3 many TRBD2 TRBJ2-7
TGTGCCAGCTCACCAACTAGGGAGGGCGAGCAGTACTTC CASSPTREGEQYF TRBV18 few TRBD2 TRBJ2-7
TGTGCCAGCAGTTTAGACAGGGGGTATGGCTACACCTTC CASSLDRGYGYTF TRBV28 many TRBD1 TRBJ1-2
TGTGCCAGCAGCTTGAATAGCGGGTCGGCGGGCGAGCAGTTCTTC CASSLNSGSAGEQFF TRBV7-6 few TRBD2 TRBJ2-1
TGTGCCAGCAGCGCAAGGGGAAATGAGCAGTTCTTC CASSARGNEQFF TRBV2 many . TRBJ2-1
TGTGCCAGCAGGGGTAGCGGGTTCACAGATACGCAGTATTTT CASRGSGFTDTQYF TRBV7-2 many TRBD2 TRBJ2-3
TGTGCCAGCAGTGAAGCGTTAGGGACAGGGCCCTATGGGGCCAACGTCCTGACTTTC CASSEALGTGPYGANVLTF TRBV2 . TRBD1 TRBJ2-6
TGTGCCAGCAGCTTACCCATAGCGGATACGCAGTATTTT CASSLPIADTQYF TRBV7-2 . . TRBJ2-3
TGCGCCAGCAGCCCCGAGGGACAGATTTACGAGCAGTACTTC CASSPEGQIYEQYF TRBV5-1 . TRBD1 TRBJ2-7
TGTGCCAGCTGGAAGGGGTCGAAGACCCAGTACTTC CASWKGSKTQYF TRBV2 few . TRBJ2-5
TGTGCCAGCAGTCCTTTGACTGAAGCTTTCTTT CASSPLTEAFF TRBV2 few . TRBJ1-1
TGTGCCAGCAGCGGCCGGGACAGGGGGTCTGGCACCTACGAGCAGTACTTC CASSGRDRGSGTYEQYF TRBV9 . TRBD1 TRBJ2-7
TGTGCCAGTAGTATCGGGCCGGCTCGTGGCTACACCTTC CASSIGPARGYTF TRBV19 . . TRBJ1-2
TGCGCCAGCAGCTTGGAACCGACAGCGAGGGATACGCAGTATTTT CASSLEPTARDTQYF TRBV5-1 . . TRBJ2-3
TGTGCCAGCAGTTCGCCGGGGGGGACGGCCACCGGGGAGCTGTTTTTT CASSSPGGTATGELFF TRBV28 many TRBD2 TRBJ2-2
TGTGCCAGCAGCTTGGGGGGACTTGCGGGAGATTACGAGCAGTACTTC CASSLGGLAGDYEQYF TRBV5-4 few TRBD2 TRBJ2-7
TGTGCCAGCAGCGTTGCCGGCTCCGGAGGCTATGGCTACACCTTC CASSVAGSGGYGYTF TRBV7-2 many . TRBJ1-2
TGTGCCAGCAGCCAAGGTGGGAGACGGTACGAGCAGTACTTC CASSQGGRRYEQYF TRBV3-1 few . TRBJ2-7
TGTGCCCCGGCGGGAGGGAGAAGCTCCTACGAGCAGTACTTC CAPAGGRSSYEQYF TRBV15 . TRBD2 TRBJ2-7
TGCAGTGCTAGGATCGACAGGGGTAGGTCTCGTAACGACTACACCTTC CSARIDRGRSRNDYTF TRBV20-1 few TRBD1 TRBJ1-2
TGTGCCAACGACGATGGGCCACAGGGTCTCCCTGAAGCTTTCTTT CANDDGPQGLPEAFF TRBV2 many . TRBJ1-1
TGTGCCAGCAGCCAAGACCAAGGACGGGCCACGGATACGCAGTATTTT CASSQDQGRATDTQYF TRBV9 . . TRBJ2-3
TGTGCCAGCAAGGTGGGCGGGAGCAACACCGGGGAGCTGTTTTTT CASKVGGSNTGELFF TRBV6-1 . TRBD2 TRBJ2-2
TGTGCCAGCAGCTTAGGGACTAGCATTGCCAATGAGCAGTTCTTC CASSLGTSIANEQFF TRBV7-2 few TRBD2 TRBJ2-1